This TCR beta chain was recorded in a study of blood T cell repertoires in COVID-19. Whole-study context: Donors in the United States, Italy and Spain gave samples during acute or convalescent COVID-19.

Authors' analysis steps: Estimates of nucleated cell counts were drawn from the amplification of reference gene primers. This table comes from immunoSEQ multiplex PCR, and its TCRdb copy is limited to in-frame clones, with some not included. V and J calls and clone size are those listed in that table; D and trimming were worked out from the DNA. The table shows over 70,000 clones, with about 85% occurring only once. The germline CDR1 and CDR2 sequences are SGHDT and YYEEEE. The CDR3 runs to 16 residues. V lost 2 bases to trimming and J lost 6 bases; unmatched junction nucleotides: 10. This chain joins TRBV5-6 and TRBJ1-4; TRBD1 matches 7 bases. Sequenced input: peripheral blood. This clonotype originated in a man aged 55 to 70 with COVID-19, enrolled during active disease. CDR3 amino acids: CASSFQGHRGDEKLFF. CDR3 nucleotide sequence: TGTGCCAGCAGCTTTCAAGGGCACAGGGGCGATGAAAAACTGTTTTTT.